One and the same sample provided the 8 T cell receptor beta chains below, sequenced in a study of blood T cell repertoires in COVID-19. Here immunoSEQ multiplex PCR was the method, and the copy in TCRdb shows in-frame clones only, minus some. The sample comprises about 200,000 clones, about 84% of which are singletons, and around 8% rests with the top ten. Sequenced sample: peripheral blood. The receptor set was obtained from a woman aged 80 or older with acute or convalescent COVID-19.

The chain joins TRBV5-6 to TRBJ2-4; D not certain. The CDR3 covers 15 residues. The V end was cut by 1 base, the J end by 1 base, with 9 bases between. The germline V gene has CDR1 SGHDT and CDR2 YYEEEE. This CDR3 is CASSLRKEAKNIQYF. The DNA of the CDR3 is TGTGCCAGCAGCTTGAGGAAGGAGGCCAAAAACATTCAGTACTTC. The whole variable domain, remainder taken from reference TRBV5-6 and TRBJ2-4, is DAGVTQSPTHLIKTRGQQVTLRCSPKSGHDTVSWYQQALGQGPQFIFQYYEEEERQRGNFPDRFSGHQFPNYSSELNVNALLLGDSALYLCASSLRKEAKNIQYFGAGTRLSVL.

This chain connects TRBV19 to TRBJ2-7; 9 bases match TRBD1. Trimming removed 4 bases from V and 7 bases from J; junction bases left unmatched: 11. This CDR3 contains 15 residues. Germline CDR1 is LNHDA and CDR2 is SQIVND (reference sequence). The CDR3 loop is CASSTPGQGGMEQYF. CDR3 DNA: TGTGCCAGTAGTACCCCGGGACAGGGAGGGATGGAGCAGTACTTC. The full variable domain, rest sourced from reference TRBV19 and TRBJ2-7, is DGGITQSPKYLFRKEGQNVTLSCEQNLNHDAMYWYRQDPGQGLRLIYYSQIVNDFQKGDIAEGYSVSREKKESFPLTVTSAQKNPTAFYLCASSTPGQGGMEQYFGPGTRLTVT.

The DNA for the CDR3 is TGTGCCAGCAGCCAATCCCGCCAGCGGGCTGAAGCTTTCTTT. This encodes CASSQSRQRAEAFF. The J gene is TRBJ1-1, the V gene TRBV7-2, with no clear D. CDR1 and CDR2 (germline): SGHTA, FQGNSA. V lost 5 bases, J lost 6 bases, and 16 bases lay in between. The CDR3 sequence is 14 residues long.

In DNA, the CDR3 is TGTGCCAGCAGCCGCTCCGGGATCCAATACAATGAGCAGTTCTTC. Protein product: CASSRSGIQYNEQFF. The gene calls are TRBV6-5 and TRBJ2-1; tentatively, D is TRBD2 (5 bases). The CDR3 is 15 residues long. Looked up from germline, CDR1 is MNHEY and CDR2 is SVGAGI. V lost 6 bases, J lost 4 bases, and 16 bases lay in between.

The rearrangement uses TRBV19 and TRBJ2-1, with D possibly being TRBD2 (6 bases). Germline CDR1 and CDR2: LNHDA and SQIVND (reference sequence). Trimming removed 8 bases at V and 2 bases at J, with 13 bases between. This CDR3 comprises 14 residues. CDR3 sequence (DNA): TGTGCCAGTGCCCCCAGCGGGCCCTACAATGAGCAGTTCTTC. It is translated as CASAPSGPYNEQFF.

The table lists this clone with a few counts. The rearrangement uses TRBV27 and TRBJ2-1; no reliable D call. The CDR3 is made up of 11 amino acids. Germline V gene sequence: CDR1 MNHEY, CDR2 SMNVEV (reference sequence). V dropped 3 bases and J dropped 7 bases, with 4 bases sitting between them. Here the CDR3 reads CASSFNNEQFF. DNA of the CDR3: TGTGCCAGCAGTTTTAATAATGAGCAGTTCTTC.

V and J are TRBV5-1 and TRBJ1-1, with D tentatively TRBD1 (5 bases). The CDR3 loop spans 15 amino acids. The germline V gene has CDR1 SGHRS and CDR2 YFSETQ. V lost 4 bases, J lost 3 bases, and 16 bases lay in between. CDR3 coding DNA: TGCGCCAGCAGCAGACTCCAGGGTGGGGACACTGAAGCTTTCTTT. It specifies CASSRLQGGDTEAFF. Full variable domain (missing parts from reference TRBV5-1 and TRBJ1-1): KAGVTQTPRYLIKTRGQQVTLSCSPISGHRSVSWYQQTPGQGLQFLFEYFSETQRNKGNFPGRFSGRQFSNSRSEMNVSTLELGDSALYLCASSRLQGGDTEAFFGQGTRLTVV.

The V and J genes are TRBV5-4 and TRBJ1-3, with D possibly being TRBD1 (6 bases). This CDR3 comprises 15 residues. Looked up from germline, CDR1 is SGHNT and CDR2 is YYREEE (reference sequence). V lost 3 bases and J 1 base, leaving 11 bases between the germline ends. Written as DNA, the CDR3 is TGTGCCAGCAGCTCGGGACATGGTTCTGGAAACACCATATATTTT. It codes for CASSSGHGSGNTIYF.